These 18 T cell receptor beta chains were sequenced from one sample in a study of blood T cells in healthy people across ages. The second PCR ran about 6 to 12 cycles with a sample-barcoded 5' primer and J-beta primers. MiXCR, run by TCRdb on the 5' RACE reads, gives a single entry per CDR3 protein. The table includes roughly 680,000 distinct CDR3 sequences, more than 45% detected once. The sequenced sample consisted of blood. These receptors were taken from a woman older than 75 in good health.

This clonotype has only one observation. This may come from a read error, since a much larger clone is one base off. CDR3 protein: CASSKRLAGYLYNEQYF. DNA of the CDR3: TGTGCCAGCAGCAAACGACTAGCGGGATACCTTTATAATGAGCAGTACTTC. The rearrangement links TRBV7-8 to TRBJ2-5; 11 nucleotides align to TRBD2. There are 17 residues in the CDR3. CDR1 and CDR2 from the germline V gene are SGHVS and FQNEAQ. V shed 5 bases and J 11 bases; nucleotides not matched to a gene: 19.

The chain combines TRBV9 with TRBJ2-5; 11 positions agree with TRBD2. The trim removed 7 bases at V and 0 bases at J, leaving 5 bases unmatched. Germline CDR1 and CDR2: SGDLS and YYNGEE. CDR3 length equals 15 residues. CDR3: CASGPLAGDQETQYF. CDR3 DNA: TGTGCCAGCGGGCCACTAGCGGGGGACCAAGAGACCCAGTACTTC.

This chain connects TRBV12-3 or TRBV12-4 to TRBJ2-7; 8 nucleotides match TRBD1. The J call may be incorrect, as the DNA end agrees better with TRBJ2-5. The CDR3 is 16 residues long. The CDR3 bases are TGTGCCAGCAGTAGCCCCGGGACAGGCGTTGGAGAGACCCAGTACTTC. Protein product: CASSSPGTGVGETQYF.

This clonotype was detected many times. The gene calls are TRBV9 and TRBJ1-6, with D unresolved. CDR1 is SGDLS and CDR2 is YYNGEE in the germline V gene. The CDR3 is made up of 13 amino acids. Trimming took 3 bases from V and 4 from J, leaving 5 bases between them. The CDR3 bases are TGTGCCAGCAGCGCCCTTTATAATTCACCCCTCCACTTT. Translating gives CASSALYNSPLHF. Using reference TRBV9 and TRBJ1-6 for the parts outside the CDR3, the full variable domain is DSGVTQTPKHLITATGQRVTLRCSPRSGDLSVYWYQQSLDQGLQFLIQYYNGEERAKGNILERFSAQQFPDLHSELNLSSLELGDSALYFCASSALYNSPLHFGNGTRLTVT.

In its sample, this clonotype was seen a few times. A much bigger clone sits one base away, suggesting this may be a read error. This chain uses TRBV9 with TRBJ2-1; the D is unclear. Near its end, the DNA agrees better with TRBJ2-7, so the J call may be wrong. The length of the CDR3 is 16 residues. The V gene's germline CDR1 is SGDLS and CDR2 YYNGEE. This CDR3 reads CASSGVDSSSYNEQYF. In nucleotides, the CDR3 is TGTGCCAGCAGCGGGGTAGATTCGAGCTCCTACAATGAGCAGTACTTC.

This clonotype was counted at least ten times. The CDR3: CASSLWQANPYNEQFF. The CDR3 DNA reads as TGCGCCAGCAGCTTGTGGCAGGCCAACCCCTACAATGAGCAGTTCTTC. The gene calls are TRBV5-1 and TRBJ2-1, with unresolved D. This CDR3 region has 16 residues. The germline V gene encodes CDR1 SGHRS and CDR2 YFSETQ. Trimming left V 1 base short and J 2 bases short, with 13 bases between.

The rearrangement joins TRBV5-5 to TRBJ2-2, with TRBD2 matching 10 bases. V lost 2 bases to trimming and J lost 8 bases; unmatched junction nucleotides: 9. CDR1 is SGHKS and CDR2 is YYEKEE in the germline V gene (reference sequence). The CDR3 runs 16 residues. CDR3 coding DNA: TGTGCCAGCAGCTTCGGTCCGGGACTAGCGTCTGGGGAGCTGTTTTTT. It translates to CASSFGPGLASGELFF.

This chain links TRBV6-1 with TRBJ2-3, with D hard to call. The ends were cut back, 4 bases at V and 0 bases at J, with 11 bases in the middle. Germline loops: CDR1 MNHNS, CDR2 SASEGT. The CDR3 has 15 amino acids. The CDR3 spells CASSGAVPSTDTQYF. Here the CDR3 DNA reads TGTGCCAGCAGTGGGGCGGTCCCTAGCACAGATACGCAGTATTTT.

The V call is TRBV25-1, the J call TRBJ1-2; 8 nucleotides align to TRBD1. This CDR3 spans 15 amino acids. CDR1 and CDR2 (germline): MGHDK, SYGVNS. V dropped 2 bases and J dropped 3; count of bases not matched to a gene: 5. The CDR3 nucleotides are TGTGCCAGCAGTGAAACCCAGGGACAGGACTATGGCTACACCTTC. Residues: CASSETQGQDYGYTF.

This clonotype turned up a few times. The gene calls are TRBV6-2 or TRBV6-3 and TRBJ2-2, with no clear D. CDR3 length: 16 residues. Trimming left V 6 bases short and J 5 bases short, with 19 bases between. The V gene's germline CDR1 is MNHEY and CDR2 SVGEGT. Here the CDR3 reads CASRPPASLGTGELFF. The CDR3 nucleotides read TGTGCCAGCAGACCGCCCGCTTCCCTGGGGACCGGGGAGCTGTTTTTT.

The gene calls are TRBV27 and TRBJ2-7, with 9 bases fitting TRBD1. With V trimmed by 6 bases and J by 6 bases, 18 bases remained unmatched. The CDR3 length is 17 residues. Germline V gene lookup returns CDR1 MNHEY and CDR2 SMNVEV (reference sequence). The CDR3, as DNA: TGTGCCAGCAGGAAGAGGGGCCAGGACAGGGGCCTGGGCGAGCAGTACTTC. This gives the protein CASRKRGQDRGLGEQYF.

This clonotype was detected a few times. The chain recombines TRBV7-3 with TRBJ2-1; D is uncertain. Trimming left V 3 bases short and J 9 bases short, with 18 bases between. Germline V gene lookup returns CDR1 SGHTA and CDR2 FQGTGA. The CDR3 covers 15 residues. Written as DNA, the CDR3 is TGTGCCAGCAGCTTTGGCGTATCTAGTGGAGCTGAGCAGTTCTTC. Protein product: CASSFGVSSGAEQFF.

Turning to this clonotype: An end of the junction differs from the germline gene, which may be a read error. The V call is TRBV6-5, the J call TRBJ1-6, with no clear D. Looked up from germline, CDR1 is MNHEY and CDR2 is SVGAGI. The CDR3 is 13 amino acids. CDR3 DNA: TGTGCCGGCAGTTACAACAGTAATCCACCCCTCCACTTT. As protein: CAGSYNSNPPLHF.

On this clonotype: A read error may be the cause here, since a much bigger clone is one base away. The CDR3 DNA is TGCAGTGCTAGAGATTTGGCGAGCGGGAGTGTGAATGAGCAGTACTTC. The encoded protein is CSARDLASGSVNEQYF. This rearrangement joins TRBV20-1 to TRBJ2-5, with TRBD2 matching 8 bases. Trimming at V came to 0 bases and at J to 11 bases, leaving 17 bases not matched to a gene. This CDR3 is 16 amino acids long. Germline V gives CDR1 DFQATT, CDR2 SNEGSKA (reference sequence).

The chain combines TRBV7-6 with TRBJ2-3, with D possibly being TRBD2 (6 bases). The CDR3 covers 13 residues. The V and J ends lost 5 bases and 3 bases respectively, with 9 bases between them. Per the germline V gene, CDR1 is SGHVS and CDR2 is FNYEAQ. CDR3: CASSSGFTDTQYF. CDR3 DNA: TGTGCCAGCAGCAGCGGGTTTACAGATACGCAGTATTTT.

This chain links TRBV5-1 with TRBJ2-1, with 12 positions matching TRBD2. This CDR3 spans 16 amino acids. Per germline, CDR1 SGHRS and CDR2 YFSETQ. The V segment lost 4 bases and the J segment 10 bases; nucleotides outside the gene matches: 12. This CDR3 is CASSTTTSGSRKEQFF. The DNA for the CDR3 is TGCGCCAGCAGCACTACGACTAGCGGGAGTCGGAAGGAGCAGTTCTTC.

CDR3 DNA: TGTGCCATCAGTGACCCAGGGGGGACCGGGGAGCTGTTTTTT. It specifies CAISDPGGTGELFF. The V gene is TRBV10-3, the J gene TRBJ2-2; TRBD1 might be the D (7 bases). Per germline, CDR1 ENHRY and CDR2 SYGVKD. Trimming removed 3 bases from V and 5 bases from J, with 10 bases in between. The CDR3 has 14 amino acids.

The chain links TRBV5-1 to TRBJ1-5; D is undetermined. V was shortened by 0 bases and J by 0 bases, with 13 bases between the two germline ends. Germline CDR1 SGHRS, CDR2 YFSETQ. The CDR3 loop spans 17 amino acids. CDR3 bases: TGCGCCAGCAGCTTGGGAGGAGGCCCTTATAGCAATCAGCCCCAGCATTTT. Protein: CASSLGGGPYSNQPQHF. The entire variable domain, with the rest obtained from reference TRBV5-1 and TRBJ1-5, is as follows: KAGVTQTPRYLIKTRGQQVTLSCSPISGHRSVSWYQQTPGQGLQFLFEYFSETQRNKGNFPGRFSGRQFSNSRSEMNVSTLELGDSALYLCASSLGGGPYSNQPQHFGDGTRLSIL.